A selection of T cell receptor beta chains follows, all from one sample in a study of cytomegalovirus exposure and HLA in healthy donors. Sequencing was performed with immunoSEQ multiplex PCR; in TCRdb, only in-frame clones are kept and a portion is missing. Of 130,000 to 150,000 clones listed, 72% are singletons. Source material: PBMCs. The receptors were gathered from a man aged 40-50 years in good health and CMV-seronegative. The CDR3 runs from the conserved cysteine through the conserved F or W. D genes are given only for firm matches. Expanded clones get a size class; other rows say once, few or many, or leave the size out.

TRBV5-3,.,.,TRBJ1-3,CARSWSSGNTIYF,TGTGCCAGAAGCTGGAGTAGTGGAAACACCATATATTTT
TRBV5-6,.,.,TRBJ2-7,CASRDSSSYEQYF,TGTGCCAGCAGGGACTCGAGCTCCTACGAGCAGTACTTC
TRBV5-4,once,.,TRBJ2-7,CASSLVPRQHSSYEQYF,TGTGCCAGCAGCTTAGTCCCACGACAGCATAGCTCCTACGAGCAGTACTTC
TRBV19,few,.,TRBJ1-5,CASSIVTDQPQHF,TGTGCCAGTAGTATAGTTACAGATCAGCCCCAGCATTTT
TRBV7-3,.,TRBD2,TRBJ2-1,CASSILAGEEQFF,TGTGCCAGCAGCATACTAGCGGGCGAGGAGCAGTTCTTC
TRBV14,.,.,TRBJ2-2,CASSQLRNTGELFF,TGTGCCAGCAGCCAACTCAGAAACACCGGGGAGCTGTTTTTT
TRBV18,.,.,TRBJ2-1,CASSPPAATSGSYNEQFF,TGTGCCAGCTCACCACCGGCGGCTACCTCAGGGTCCTACAATGAGCAGTTCTTC
TRBV2,few,TRBD1,TRBJ2-1,CASRVDRGRYNEQFF,TGTGCCAGCAGGGTGGACAGGGGAAGATACAATGAGCAGTTCTTC
TRBV6-5,few,.,TRBJ1-1,CASSSLLGGTREAFF,TGTGCCAGCAGTTCACTGTTGGGGGGGACAAGGGAAGCTTTCTTT
TRBV5-4,.,.,TRBJ1-6,CASSLVSSPLHF,TGTGCCAGCAGCTTGGTCTCTTCACCCCTCCACTTT
TRBV18,.,TRBD2,TRBJ2-2,CASSPRLAGVNTGELFF,TGTGCCAGCTCACCCCGCCTAGCGGGGGTGAACACCGGGGAGCTGTTTTTT
TRBV23-1,few,TRBD1,TRBJ2-7,CASSQSDRAVDEQYF,TGCGCCAGCAGTCAATCAGACAGGGCGGTGGATGAGCAGTACTTC
TRBV14,.,TRBD1,TRBJ1-4,CASSQGTGLTNEKLFF,TGTGCCAGCAGCCAAGGGACAGGGCTGACAAATGAAAAACTGTTTTTT
TRBV10-2,.,TRBD2,TRBJ2-3,CASRRAVGGPIGTDTQYF,TGCGCCAGCAGGAGGGCGGTGGGAGGGCCAATTGGGACAGATACGCAGTATTTT
TRBV6-1,.,TRBD1,TRBJ2-1,CASSEDQGTAIRGDNEQFF,TGTGCCAGCAGTGAAGATCAGGGGACAGCAATAAGAGGGGACAATGAGCAGTTCTTC
TRBV15,.,TRBD1,TRBJ1-2,CATSREPGQGYGYTF,TGTGCCACCAGCAGAGAACCGGGACAGGGGTATGGCTACACCTTC
TRBV29-1,once,TRBD1,TRBJ2-7,CSVGDRASSGYEQYF,TGCAGCGTTGGGGACAGGGCGTCCTCAGGCTACGAGCAGTACTTC
TRBV4-1,.,.,TRBJ1-1,CASTPSGVRGGHMNTEAFF,TGCGCCAGCACTCCAAGCGGAGTCAGGGGCGGGCACATGAACACTGAAGCTTTCTTT
TRBV5-1,few,TRBD2,TRBJ2-5,CASSLGLAGALQETQYF,TGCGCCAGCAGCCTCGGACTAGCGGGGGCGCTCCAAGAGACCCAGTACTTC
TRBV2,once,TRBD1,TRBJ1-2,CASSGRTGQRYGYTF,TGTGCCAGCAGTGGGAGGACAGGGCAGAGGTATGGCTACACCTTC
TRBV18,.,.,TRBJ2-7,CASSDPFRGEQYF,TGTGCCAGCTCAGATCCCTTTCGGGGCGAGCAGTACTTC
TRBV30,.,.,TRBJ1-4,CAWRLQGRANEKLFF,TGTGCTTGGAGATTGCAGGGGAGGGCTAATGAAAAACTGTTTTTT
TRBV5-1,few,TRBD1,TRBJ1-1,CASSLTGGRTEAFF,TGCGCCAGCAGCTTGACAGGGGGCCGGACTGAAGCTTTCTTT
TRBV14,once,.,TRBJ2-1,CASSPYLVGGKVYEQFF,TGTGCCAGCAGCCCCTACCTCGTCGGGGGAAAGGTCTATGAGCAGTTCTTC
TRBV15,once,TRBD2,TRBJ2-7,CATSRPRGSSYEQYF,TGTGCCACCAGCAGACCTCGCGGGAGTAGCTACGAGCAGTACTTC
TRBV7-2,.,.,TRBJ1-5,CASSSGTDNNQPQHF,TGTGCCAGCAGCTCCGGAACAGATAACAATCAGCCCCAGCATTTT
TRBV25-1,.,.,TRBJ1-2,CASSESAGNYGYTF,TGTGCCAGCAGTGAATCCGCAGGGAACTATGGCTACACCTTC
TRBV7-9,.,TRBD1,TRBJ2-7,CASSLYRDRLHEQYF,TGTGCCAGCAGCTTATACCGGGACAGGCTCCACGAGCAGTACTTC
TRBV13,.,TRBD2,TRBJ2-3,CASSLGLAGGPGDTQYF,TGTGCCAGCAGCTTAGGCCTAGCGGGGGGGCCGGGTGATACGCAGTATTTT
TRBV7-8,.,TRBD1,TRBJ1-3,CASSQNQQGVPGNTIYF,TGTGCCAGCAGCCAAAACCAACAGGGGGTTCCTGGAAACACCATATATTTT
TRBV28,.,.,TRBJ2-2,CASTDRMNTGELFF,TGTGCCAGCACTGACAGGATGAACACCGGGGAGCTGTTTTTT
TRBV28,.,.,TRBJ1-1,CASILGGNTEAFF,TGTGCCAGCATTCTGGGGGGGAACACTGAAGCTTTCTTT
TRBV14,.,.,TRBJ2-2,CASRKAVTGELFF,TGTGCCAGCAGGAAAGCGGTCACCGGGGAGCTGTTTTTT
TRBV6-6,.,TRBD2,TRBJ2-7,CASSPGAGDYEQYF,TGTGCCAGCAGTCCTGGGGCGGGAGACTACGAGCAGTACTTC
TRBV6-5,.,TRBD2,TRBJ2-1,CASRTSGIIGEQFF,TGTGCCAGCCGGACTAGCGGGATAATCGGTGAGCAGTTCTTC
TRBV2,few,TRBD1,TRBJ1-3,CASSLTGDSGNTIYF,TGTGCCAGCAGTCTGACAGGGGACTCTGGAAACACCATATATTTT
TRBV28,.,TRBD1,TRBJ1-1,CASSQPGQGAFF,TGTGCCAGCAGTCAACCTGGACAGGGGGCTTTCTTT
TRBV5-6,few,.,TRBJ2-7,CASSLPTYEQYF,TGTGCCAGCAGCTTACCCACATACGAGCAGTACTTC
TRBV28,.,.,TRBJ1-2,CASSLLGHAGGYTF,TGTGCCAGCAGTTTGCTGGGACACGCAGGCGGCTACACCTTC
TRBV5-1,.,TRBD2,TRBJ2-3,CASSLAGREPTDTQYF,TGCGCCAGCAGCTTGGCCGGGCGGGAGCCCACAGATACGCAGTATTTT
TRBV27,.,TRBD2,TRBJ2-1,CASSSLTSGGREQFF,TGTGCCAGCAGTTCCCTGACTAGCGGGGGGCGTGAGCAGTTCTTC
TRBV28,.,TRBD2,TRBJ2-1,CASRSGESSYNEQFF,TGTGCCAGTAGGAGCGGGGAGAGCTCCTACAATGAGCAGTTCTTC